The 8 T cell receptor beta chains reported below all come from one sample, sequenced in a study of Ad26.COV2.S vaccination and SARS-CoV-2 variants (dated by TCRdb to the early 2020s). Library prep was done by the immunoSEQ multiplex PCR assay. TCRdb took over this immuneACCESS table, retaining in-frame rearrangements with V and J assigned. Such tables are incomplete; in checked studies, under half of the missing clones stem from an unresolved V gene, and the remainder is unexplained. This sample has a few hundred thousand clones in its table, and around 87% of those were observed once. The leading ten clones occupy roughly 3.1% of the sample. The treatment or condition tag for this specimen amounts to: around 19 received Ad26.COV2.S at low or high dose, single or two shots; 5 received placebo; per-sample allocation not given. Repertoires of vaccine and placebo recipients were sequenced from samples collected on day 63 after the first injection.

The sample was peripheral blood, taken in a trial of Ad26.COV2.S vaccine versus placebo. The receptors derive from a person between 18 and 65 years old who received the Ad26.COV2.S COVID-19 vaccine or a placebo.

This clone appeared once. The genes are TRBV30 and TRBJ1-5, with 7 nucleotides matching TRBD1. V lost 3 bases, J lost 2 bases, and 16 bases stayed unmatched. The CDR3 runs to 18 residues. CDR1 is GTSNPN and CDR2 is SVGIG in the germline V gene (reference sequence). CDR3 DNA sequence: TGTGCCTGGAGCACCGACAGGGTACCCCAACTGGGCAATCAGCCCCAGCATTTT. Its protein product is CAWSTDRVPQLGNQPQHF.

This chain uses TRBV10-3 with TRBJ2-5; tentative D call: TRBD2 (6 bases). The V gene's germline CDR1 is ENHRY and CDR2 SYGVKD. The CDR3 is 15 amino acids. Trimming pared 2 bases from V and 2 bases from J, leaving 12 bases between. CDR3: CAISELGGIQETQYF. In nucleotides, the CDR3 is TGTGCCATCAGTGAGCTTGGAGGGATTCAAGAGACCCAGTACTTC.

The V call is TRBV6-5, the J call TRBJ1-5, with D uncertain. Per the germline V gene, CDR1 is MNHEY and CDR2 is SVGAGI. Between the trimmed V and J ends, which lost 2 bases and 0 bases, there was a span of 8 bases. The CDR3 totals 15 residues. CDR3 DNA sequence: TGTGCCAGCAGTTACAGTGGGAATAGCAATCAGCCCCAGCATTTT. Its protein product is CASSYSGNSNQPQHF.

This chain links TRBV19 with TRBJ1-2; D perhaps matches TRBD1 (5 bases). CDR1 is LNHDA and CDR2 is SQIVND in the germline V gene (reference sequence). The length of the CDR3 is 14 residues. V was clipped by 5 bases and J by 5 bases, with 15 bases between them. CDR3 in amino acids: CASSPGDGPYGYTF. CDR3 in DNA: TGTGCCAGTAGTCCGGGGGACGGCCCGTATGGCTACACCTTC.

This sequence joins TRBV11-2 and TRBJ2-5, with 7 positions matching TRBD2. V was pared by 5 bases and J by 3 bases, with 3 bases of the junction left unmatched. The CDR3 contains 13 residues. Germline V lookup: CDR1 SGHAT, CDR2 FQNNGV. This CDR3 is CASSLGGEETQYF. In nucleotides, the CDR3 is TGTGCCAGCAGCCTGGGGGGGGAAGAGACCCAGTACTTC.

CDR3 in amino acids: CASSYKGINSPLHF. The CDR3 DNA sequence: TGTGCCAGCAGTTATAAGGGAATTAATTCACCCCTCCACTTT. J is TRBJ1-6 and V is TRBV6-5; D is uncertain. V lost 3 bases and J 6 bases, leaving 9 bases between the germline ends. Germline lookup yields CDR1 MNHEY and CDR2 SVGAGI. This CDR3 comprises 14 residues.

The V gene is TRBV19, the J gene TRBJ2-1, with D possibly TRBD2 on 5 matching bases. Trimming took 6 bases from V and 4 from J, leaving 10 bases between them. Germline-derived CDR1 and CDR2 are LNHDA and SQIVND (reference sequence). The CDR3 sequence is 13 residues long. CDR3 sequence reads: CASRDGEYNEQFF. CDR3 coding DNA: TGTGCCAGTAGAGACGGGGAATACAATGAGCAGTTCTTC.

The CDR3 DNA follows: TGTGCCAGCAGTTACGGGCTAGAAGCAGATACGCAGTATTTT. Translated: CASSYGLEADTQYF. This chain links TRBV6-2 or TRBV6-3 with TRBJ2-3; D unclear. Trimming took off 2 bases at V and 4 bases at J, with 10 bases between the two ends. This CDR3 comprises 14 residues. Germline CDR1 reads MNHEY; CDR2 reads SVGEGT.